This TCR beta chain came from a study of vaccination effects on CD4 cells after COVID-19. Study-level information: The vaccine given was either BNT162b2 or mRNA-1273, in two doses. Regarding the study as a whole: Few convalescent patients were included, and no early post-infection timepoints were sampled. The vaccine-induced clones of healthy vaccinees included only 1 of 255 that cross-reacted with common cold coronaviruses.

Before sequencing, viral peptide pools were used by the ViraFEST assay to expand antigen-specific CD4+ T cells. Upon completion of 10 to 11 days in culture, CD4+ T cells were isolated. The study found no prior SARS-CoV-2 infection in the vaccine recipients, who tested negative for nucleocapsid antibodies. In the cultures, half the medium was exchanged for IL-2 medium on days 3 and 7. Clones were read by immunoSEQ multiplex PCR, and TCRdb kept only the in-frame ones, dropping some. The table has tens of thousands of clones, 78% seen once. In the case of this clone: Its antigen is not identified.

The clonotype originates from a human donor who received a COVID-19 vaccine. This specimen was CD4+ T cells from PBMCs cultured with SARS-CoV-2 spike peptides, taken before COVID-19 vaccination.

The CDR3 loop reads CASSYGAEGGTSASQETQYF. The DNA of the CDR3 is TGTGCCAGCAGTTACGGCGCGGAGGGAGGGACTAGCGCTTCCCAAGAGACCCAGTACTTC. The chain carries TRBV6-2 or TRBV6-3 and TRBJ2-5; 10 bases align to TRBD2. The trim removed 2 bases at V and 1 base at J, leaving 16 bases unmatched. In germline, CDR1 is MNHEY, CDR2 SVGEGT. The CDR3 contains 20 residues.